What follows are 4 T cell receptor beta chains derived from one specimen sequenced in a study of T cell responses to AZD1222 COVID-19 vaccine. Measured with immunoSEQ multiplex PCR; TCRdb has only the in-frame clones, and not every one. This sample has approximately 150,000 clones, with approximately 93% found just once. Sequencing used peripheral blood, obtained on day 0 of AZD1222 vaccination. These receptors all come from an adult in good health.

V is TRBV6-4 and J is TRBJ1-4; maybe TRBD1 (5 bases). Germline V gene lookup returns CDR1 MRHNA and CDR2 SNTAGT. V lost 3 bases and J lost 10, with 18 bases in between. The CDR3 loop spans 15 amino acids. The CDR3 DNA sequence: TGTGCCAGCAGTGAACATGGGCAGGGAGTTGGAAAACTGTTTTTT. This translates into CASSEHGQGVGKLFF.

The chain couples TRBV5-1 to TRBJ1-5; TRBD1 is a possible D gene (6 bases). V was shortened by 0 bases and J by 7 bases, with 11 bases between the two germline ends. The CDR3 length is 14 residues. The germline V gene has CDR1 SGHRS and CDR2 YFSETQ. CDR3 sequence (DNA): TGCGCCAGCAGCTTGGGCAGGGGCGACCAGCCCCAGCATTTT. Its translation: CASSLGRGDQPQHF.

This chain joins TRBV2 and TRBJ1-5; D uncertain. With 4 bases removed from V and 7 bases from J, the gap between germline ends came to 11 bases. Germline V gene lookup returns CDR1 SNHLY and CDR2 FYNNEI. This CDR3 is 13 amino acids long. The CDR3 here is CASSASLKQPQHF. The CDR3 DNA is TGTGCCAGCAGTGCCTCGCTTAAGCAGCCCCAGCATTTT.

The V and J genes are TRBV6-5 and TRBJ2-2; 8 bases fit TRBD1. Germline V gene data show CDR1 as MNHEY and CDR2 as SVGAGI. V shed 6 bases, J shed 0 bases, and the junction held 3 bases outside the gene matches. This CDR3 region has 15 residues. The CDR3 region has the DNA TGTGCCAGCAGCGGGGGACAGGCGAACACCGGGGAGCTGTTTTTT. Residues: CASSGGQANTGELFF.